The present entry profiles one T cell receptor beta chain with its context. Method: immunoSEQ multiplex PCR; TCRdb's copy keeps in-frame clones and lacks some. There are approximately 140,000 clones in the sample; 90% to 95% occur only once, and about 1.5% lies in the top ten. This entry belongs to a study of T cell responses to AZD1222 COVID-19 vaccine. The TCR originated in an adult in good health. Sample: peripheral blood, taken on day 0 of AZD1222 vaccination.

CDR3 DNA: TGTGCCAGCAGCAAAGTAGAGGTTCGTTACAGGGGGCGGTCGGACGAGCAGTACTTC. It is translated as CASSKVEVRYRGRSDEQYF. The gene calls are TRBV21-1 and TRBJ2-7; the table assigns TRBD1, which was not confirmed against the DNA. TRBV21-1 is termed a pseudogene. The CDR3 covers 19 residues.